This TCR beta chain was obtained from a study of regulatory T cells in long-lasting Graves disease. In building TCR beta libraries, iRepertoire HTBI primers were used together with Arm-PCR of CDR3 regions. TCRdb passed the multiplex PCR reads through MiXCR, listing each CDR3 protein once. The repertoire holds about 540,000 distinct CDR3 sequences, with approximately 13% as singletons. Time point of the sample: newly diagnosed GD, antithyroid drugs for less than 3 months. Generation of the TCR library employed RNA extracted from PBMCs. This clonotype was recorded many times. The CDR3 totals 14 residues. CDR1 is SGDLS and CDR2 is YYNGEE in the germline V gene. Trimming took 0 bases from V and 6 from J, leaving 12 bases between them. These data also formed part of another study, on T cells in Graves' hyperthyroidism and ophthalmopathy.

This chain uses TRBV9 with TRBJ1-1; TRBD1 is a possible D gene (5 bases). This clonotype originated in a man in his thirties or forties with Graves disease. The input for sequencing was peripheral blood mononuclear cells (PBMCs), taken at new diagnosis, from a patient treated with antithyroid drugs. This CDR3 reads CASSVGWGSPEAFF. The CDR3 DNA follows: TGTGCCAGCAGCGTAGGGTGGGGGTCCCCTGAAGCTTTCTTT.